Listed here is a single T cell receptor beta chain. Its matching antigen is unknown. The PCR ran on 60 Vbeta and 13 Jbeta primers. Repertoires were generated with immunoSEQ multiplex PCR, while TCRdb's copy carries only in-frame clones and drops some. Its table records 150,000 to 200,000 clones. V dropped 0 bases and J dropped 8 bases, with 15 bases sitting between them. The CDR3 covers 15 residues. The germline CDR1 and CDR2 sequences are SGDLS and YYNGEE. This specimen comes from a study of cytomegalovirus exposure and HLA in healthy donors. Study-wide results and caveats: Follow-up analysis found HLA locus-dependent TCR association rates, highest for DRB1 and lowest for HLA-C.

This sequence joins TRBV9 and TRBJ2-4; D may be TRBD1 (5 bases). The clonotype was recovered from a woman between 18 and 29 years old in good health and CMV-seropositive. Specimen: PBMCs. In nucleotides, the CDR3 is TGTGCCAGCAGCGTAGGGGGCCCCCCAATAGACATTCAGTACTTC. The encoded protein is CASSVGGPPIDIQYF.